This T cell receptor beta chain was sequenced in a study of CD8 T cells in ankylosing spondylitis. Notes on the study in general: Earlier literature documents some of the motif variants in reactive arthritis synovial fluid and blood. About eight highly homologous variants made up a TCR beta motif that seemed to typify ankylosing spondylitis blood. Reportedly, matched ankylosing spondylitis synovial fluid was significantly enriched for disease-linked clones. Clones linked to the disease showed a CD8+ phenotype. They occurred at relatively low frequencies in peripheral blood.

A remark on this clonotype: The target antigen is unknown.

From the 5' RACE reads, TCRdb called clonotypes with MiXCR, one entry per CDR3 protein. The repertoire has fewer than 750,000 distinct CDR3 sequences, around 20% of them found once; the top ten carry roughly a fifth. The receptor comes from a male donor with ankylosing spondylitis. The material sequenced was blood, either unsorted or a sorted T cell fraction (not recorded which).

In nucleotides, the CDR3 is TGTGCCAGCAGTTACTCGAAGACAAGAAATGAAAAACTGTTTTTT. Translating gives CASSYSKTRNEKLFF. V is TRBV6-2 or TRBV6-3 and J is TRBJ1-4; the D is unclear. The germline V and J ends were trimmed by 0 bases and 5 bases, with 10 bases remaining between them. The CDR3 extends over 15 amino acids. The germline gives CDR1 MNHEY, CDR2 SVGEGT.